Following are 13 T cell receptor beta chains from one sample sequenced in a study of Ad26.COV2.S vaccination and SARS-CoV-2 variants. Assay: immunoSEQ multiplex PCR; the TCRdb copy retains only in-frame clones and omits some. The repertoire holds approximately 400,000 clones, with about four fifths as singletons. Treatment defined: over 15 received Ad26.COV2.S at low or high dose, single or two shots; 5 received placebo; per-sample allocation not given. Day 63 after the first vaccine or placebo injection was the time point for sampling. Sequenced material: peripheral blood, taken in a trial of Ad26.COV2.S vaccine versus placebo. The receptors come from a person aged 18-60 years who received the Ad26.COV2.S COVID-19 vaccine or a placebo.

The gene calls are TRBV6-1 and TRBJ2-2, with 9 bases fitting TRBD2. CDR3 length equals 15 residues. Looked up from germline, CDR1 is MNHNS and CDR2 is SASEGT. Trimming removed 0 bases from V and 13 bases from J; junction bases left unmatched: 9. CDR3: CASSEAVAGEKGLFF. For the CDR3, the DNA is TGTGCCAGCAGTGAAGCGGTAGCGGGGGAGAAGGGGCTGTTTTTT.

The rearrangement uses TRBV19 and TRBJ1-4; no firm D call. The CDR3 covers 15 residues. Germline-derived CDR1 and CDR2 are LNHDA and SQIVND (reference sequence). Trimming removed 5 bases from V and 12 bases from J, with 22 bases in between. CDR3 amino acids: CASSWTGRPGMELFF. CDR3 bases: TGTGCCAGTAGTTGGACCGGACGGCCTGGGATGGAACTGTTTTTT.

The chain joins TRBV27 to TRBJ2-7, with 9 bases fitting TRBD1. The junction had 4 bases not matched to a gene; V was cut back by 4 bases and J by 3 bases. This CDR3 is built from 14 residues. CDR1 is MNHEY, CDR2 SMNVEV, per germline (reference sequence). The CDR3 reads CASSYRGPHYEQYF. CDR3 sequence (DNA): TGTGCCAGCAGTTACAGGGGGCCACACTACGAGCAGTACTTC.

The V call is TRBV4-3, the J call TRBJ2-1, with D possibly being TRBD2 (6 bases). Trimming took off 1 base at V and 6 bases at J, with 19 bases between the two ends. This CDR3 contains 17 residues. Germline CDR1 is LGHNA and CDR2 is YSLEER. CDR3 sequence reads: CASSQVAVAPIGNEQFF. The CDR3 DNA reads TGCGCCAGCAGCCAAGTAGCGGTAGCACCCATCGGCAATGAGCAGTTCTTC.

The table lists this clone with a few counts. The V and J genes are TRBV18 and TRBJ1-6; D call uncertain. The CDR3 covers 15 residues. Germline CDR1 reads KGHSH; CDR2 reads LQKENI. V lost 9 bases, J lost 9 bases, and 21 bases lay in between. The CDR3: CARLNEKSISSPLHF. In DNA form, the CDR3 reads TGTGCCAGACTCAACGAAAAGAGTATAAGTTCACCCCTCCACTTT. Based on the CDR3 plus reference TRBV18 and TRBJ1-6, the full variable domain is NAGVMQNPRHLVRRRGQEARLRCSPMKGHSHVYWYRQLPEEGLKFMVYLQKENIIDESGMPKERFSAEFPKEGPSILRIQQVVRGDSAAYFCARLNEKSISSPLHFGNGTRLTVT.

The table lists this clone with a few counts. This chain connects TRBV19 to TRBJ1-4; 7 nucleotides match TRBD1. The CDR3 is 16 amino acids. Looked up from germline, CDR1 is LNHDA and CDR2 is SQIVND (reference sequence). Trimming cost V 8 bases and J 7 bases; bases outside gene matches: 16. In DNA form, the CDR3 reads TGTGCCAGTTCCTCCCGGACAGGATCGGTCGTTGAAAAACTGTTTTTT. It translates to CASSSRTGSVVEKLFF.

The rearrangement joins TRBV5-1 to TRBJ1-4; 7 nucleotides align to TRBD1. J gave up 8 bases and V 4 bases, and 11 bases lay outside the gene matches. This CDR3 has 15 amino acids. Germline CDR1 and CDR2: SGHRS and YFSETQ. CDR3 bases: TGCGCCAGCAGCGAAAACAGGGGAGGACACGAAAAACTGTTTTTT. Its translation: CASSENRGGHEKLFF.

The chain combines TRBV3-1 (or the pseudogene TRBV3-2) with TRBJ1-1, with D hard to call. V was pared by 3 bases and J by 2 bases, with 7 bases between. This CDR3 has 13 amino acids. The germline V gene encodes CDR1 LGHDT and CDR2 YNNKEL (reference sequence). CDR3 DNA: TGTGCCAGCAGCCACGAAGCCAACACTGAAGCTTTCTTT. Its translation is CASSHEANTEAFF.

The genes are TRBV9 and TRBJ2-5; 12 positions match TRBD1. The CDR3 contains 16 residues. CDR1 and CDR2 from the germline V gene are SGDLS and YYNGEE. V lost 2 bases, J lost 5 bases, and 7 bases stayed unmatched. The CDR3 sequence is CASSVLPGQGAETQYF. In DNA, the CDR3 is TGTGCCAGCAGCGTTCTCCCGGGACAGGGGGCGGAGACCCAGTACTTC.

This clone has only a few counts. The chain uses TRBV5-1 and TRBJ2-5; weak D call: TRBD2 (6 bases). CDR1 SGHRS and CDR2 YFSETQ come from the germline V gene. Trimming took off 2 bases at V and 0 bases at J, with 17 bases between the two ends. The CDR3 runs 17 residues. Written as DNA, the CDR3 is TGCGCCAGCAGCTTCACGGGCGGGAACCGGTACCAAGAGACCCAGTACTTC. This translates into CASSFTGGNRYQETQYF.

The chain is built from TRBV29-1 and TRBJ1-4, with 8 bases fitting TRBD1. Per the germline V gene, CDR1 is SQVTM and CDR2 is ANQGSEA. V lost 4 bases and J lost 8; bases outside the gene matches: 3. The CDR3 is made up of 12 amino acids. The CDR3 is CSVGTGREKLFF. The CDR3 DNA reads TGCAGCGTTGGGACAGGGAGGGAAAAACTGTTTTTT.

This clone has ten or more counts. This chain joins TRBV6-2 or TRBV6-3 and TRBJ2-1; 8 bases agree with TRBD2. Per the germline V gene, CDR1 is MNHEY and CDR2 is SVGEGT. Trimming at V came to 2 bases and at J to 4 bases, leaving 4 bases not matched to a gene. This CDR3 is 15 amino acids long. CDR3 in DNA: TGTGCCAGCAGTTACGCCGGGGGGGCTTACAATGAGCAGTTCTTC. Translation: CASSYAGGAYNEQFF.

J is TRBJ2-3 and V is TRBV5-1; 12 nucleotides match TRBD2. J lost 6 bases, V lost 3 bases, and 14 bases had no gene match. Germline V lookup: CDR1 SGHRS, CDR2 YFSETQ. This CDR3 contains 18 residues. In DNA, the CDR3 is TGCGCCAGCAGCTCGAGACCGGGACTAGCGGGCCAGCAGGATACGCAGTATTTT. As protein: CASSSRPGLAGQQDTQYF.